The clone carrying this T cell receptor beta chain has just a few counts. Its antigen is still unknown. The J segment lost 2 bases and the V segment lost 5 bases, leaving 14 bases of the junction unmatched. CDR3 length: 17 amino acids. Germline CDR1 SEHNR, CDR2 FQNEAQ (reference sequence). The sample originates from a study of T cell responses to AZD1222 COVID-19 vaccine. Clones were read by immunoSEQ multiplex PCR, and TCRdb kept only the in-frame ones, dropping some. The sample has around 200,000 clones, 85% to 95% seen once. General study findings and limits: The study found Spike-specific TCR breadth and depth rose after two AZD1222 doses.

The specimen was peripheral blood, collected 28 days after the second AZD1222 dose. This chain uses TRBV7-9 with TRBJ1-1; 7 nucleotides line up with TRBD1. The TCR comes from an adult who received the AZD1222 COVID-19 vaccine. CDR3 nucleotides: TGTGCCAGCAGCGCCTTAGGGGGCGGAGGGGGTAACACTGAAGCTTTCTTT. Its protein is CASSALGGGGGNTEAFF.